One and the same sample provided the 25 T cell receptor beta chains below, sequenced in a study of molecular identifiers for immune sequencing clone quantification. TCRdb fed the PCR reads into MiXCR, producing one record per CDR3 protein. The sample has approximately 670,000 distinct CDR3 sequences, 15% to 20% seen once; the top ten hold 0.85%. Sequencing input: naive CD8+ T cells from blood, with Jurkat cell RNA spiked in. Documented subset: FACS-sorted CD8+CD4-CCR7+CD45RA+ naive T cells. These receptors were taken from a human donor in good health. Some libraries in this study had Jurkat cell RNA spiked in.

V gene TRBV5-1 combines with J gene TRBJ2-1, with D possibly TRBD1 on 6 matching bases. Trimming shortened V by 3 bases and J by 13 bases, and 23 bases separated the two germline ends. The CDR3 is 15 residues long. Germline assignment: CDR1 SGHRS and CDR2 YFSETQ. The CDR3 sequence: CASSSRDTLSYIQFF. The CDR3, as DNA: TGCGCCAGCAGCTCCCGGGACACCTTATCCTATATACAGTTCTTC. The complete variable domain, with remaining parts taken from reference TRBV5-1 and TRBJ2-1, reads KAGVTQTPRYLIKTRGQQVTLSCSPISGHRSVSWYQQTPGQGLQFLFEYFSETQRNKGNFPGRFSGRQFSNSRSEMNVSTLELGDSALYLCASSSRDTLSYIQFFGPGTRLTVL.

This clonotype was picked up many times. The CDR3 bases are TGTGCCAGCAGTTCAGCGGGGGACACAGATACGCAGTATTTT. This sequence encodes CASSSAGDTDTQYF. The chain couples TRBV12-3 or TRBV12-4 to TRBJ2-3, with 8 bases matching TRBD2. V lost 4 bases, J lost 2 bases, and 2 bases stayed unmatched. This CDR3 region has 14 residues.

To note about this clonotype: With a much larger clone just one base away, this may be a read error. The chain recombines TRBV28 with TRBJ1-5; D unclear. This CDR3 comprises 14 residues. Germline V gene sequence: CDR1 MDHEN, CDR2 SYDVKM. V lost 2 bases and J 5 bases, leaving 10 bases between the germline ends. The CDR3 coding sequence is TGTGCCAGCAGTTTAAATGCAGGCCATCAGCCCCAGCATTTT. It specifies CASSLNAGHQPQHF.

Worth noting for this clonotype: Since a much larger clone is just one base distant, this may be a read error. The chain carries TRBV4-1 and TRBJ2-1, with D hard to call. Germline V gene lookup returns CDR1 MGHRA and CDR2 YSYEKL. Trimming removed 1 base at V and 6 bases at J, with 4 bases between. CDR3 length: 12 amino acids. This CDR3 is CASSQACNEQFF. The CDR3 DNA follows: TGCGCCAGCAGCCAAGCCTGCAATGAGCAGTTCTTC.

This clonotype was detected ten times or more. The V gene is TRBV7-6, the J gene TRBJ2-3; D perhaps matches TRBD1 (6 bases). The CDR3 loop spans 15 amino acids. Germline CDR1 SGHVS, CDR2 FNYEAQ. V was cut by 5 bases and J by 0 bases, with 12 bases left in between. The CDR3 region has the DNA TGTGCCAGCAGCATCCAGGGGATGAGCACAGATACGCAGTATTTT. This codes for CASSIQGMSTDTQYF.

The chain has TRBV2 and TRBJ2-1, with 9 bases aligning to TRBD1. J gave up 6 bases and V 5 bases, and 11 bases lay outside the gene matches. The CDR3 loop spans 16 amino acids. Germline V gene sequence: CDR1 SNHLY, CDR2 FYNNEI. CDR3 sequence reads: CASSQPRDRASNEQFF. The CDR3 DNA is TGTGCCAGCAGTCAACCCCGGGACAGGGCGTCCAATGAGCAGTTCTTC. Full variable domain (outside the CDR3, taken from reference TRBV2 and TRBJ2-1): EPEVTQTPSHQVTQMGQEVILRCVPISNHLYFYWYRQILGQKVEFLVSFYNNEISEKSEIFDDQFSVERPDGSNFTLKIRSTKLEDSAMYFCASSQPRDRASNEQFFGPGTRLTVL.

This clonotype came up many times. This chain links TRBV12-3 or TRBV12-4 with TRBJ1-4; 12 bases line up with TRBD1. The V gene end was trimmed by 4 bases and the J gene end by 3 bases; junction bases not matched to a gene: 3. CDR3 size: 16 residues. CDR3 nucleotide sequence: TGTGCCAGCAGTTGGGACAGGGGGCTGTCTAATGAAAAACTGTTTTTT. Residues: CASSWDRGLSNEKLFF.

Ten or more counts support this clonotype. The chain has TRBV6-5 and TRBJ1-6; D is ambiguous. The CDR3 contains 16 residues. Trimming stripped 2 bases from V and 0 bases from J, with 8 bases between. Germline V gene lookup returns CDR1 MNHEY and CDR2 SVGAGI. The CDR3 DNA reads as TGTGCCAGCAGTTACGACGTCTACTCCTATAATTCACCCCTCCACTTT. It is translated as CASSYDVYSYNSPLHF.

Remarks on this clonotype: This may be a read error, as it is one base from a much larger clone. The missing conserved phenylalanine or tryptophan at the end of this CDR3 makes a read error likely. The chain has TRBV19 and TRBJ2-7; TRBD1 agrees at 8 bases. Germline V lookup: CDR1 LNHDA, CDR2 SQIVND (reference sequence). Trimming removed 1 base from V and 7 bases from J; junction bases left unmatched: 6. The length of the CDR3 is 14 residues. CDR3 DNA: TGTGCCAGTAGTATAGGGACAGGGTTTACGGAGCAGTACCTC. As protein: CASSIGTGFTEQYL.

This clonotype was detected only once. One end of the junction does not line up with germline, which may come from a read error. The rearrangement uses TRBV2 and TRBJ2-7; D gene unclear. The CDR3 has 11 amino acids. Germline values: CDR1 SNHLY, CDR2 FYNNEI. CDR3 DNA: TGTGCCAGCAGTCCAGGCTACGAGCGGTACTTC. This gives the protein CASSPGYERYF.

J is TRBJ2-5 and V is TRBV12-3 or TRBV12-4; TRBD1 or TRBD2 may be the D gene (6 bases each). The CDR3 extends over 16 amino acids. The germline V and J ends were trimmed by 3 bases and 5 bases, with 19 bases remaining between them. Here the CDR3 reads CASSFLGGWSQETQYF. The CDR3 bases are TGTGCCAGCAGTTTCCTCGGGGGCTGGTCTCAGGAGACCCAGTACTTC.

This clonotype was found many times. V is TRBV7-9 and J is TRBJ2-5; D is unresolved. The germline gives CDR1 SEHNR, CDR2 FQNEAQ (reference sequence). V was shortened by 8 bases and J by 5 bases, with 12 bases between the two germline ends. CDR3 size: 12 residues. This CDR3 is CASSKGGETQYF. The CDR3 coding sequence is TGTGCCAGCTCCAAGGGTGGGGAGACCCAGTACTTC.

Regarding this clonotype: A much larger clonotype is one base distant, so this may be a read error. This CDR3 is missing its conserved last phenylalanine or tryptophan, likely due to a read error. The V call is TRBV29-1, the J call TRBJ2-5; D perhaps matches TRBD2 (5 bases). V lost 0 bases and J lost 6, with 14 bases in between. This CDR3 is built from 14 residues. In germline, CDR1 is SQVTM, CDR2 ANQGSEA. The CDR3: CSVEEAVSLKTQYL. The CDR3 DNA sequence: TGCAGCGTTGAAGAAGCGGTCAGTCTGAAGACCCAGTACCTC.

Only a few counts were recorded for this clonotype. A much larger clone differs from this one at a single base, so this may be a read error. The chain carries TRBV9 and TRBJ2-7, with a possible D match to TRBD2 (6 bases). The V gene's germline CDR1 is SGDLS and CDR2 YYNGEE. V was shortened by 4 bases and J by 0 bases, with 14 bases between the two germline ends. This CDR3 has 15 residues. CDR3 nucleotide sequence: TGTGCCAGCAGCCCACCACTGGGAGGCTCCTACGAGCAGTACTTC. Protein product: CASSPPLGGSYEQYF.

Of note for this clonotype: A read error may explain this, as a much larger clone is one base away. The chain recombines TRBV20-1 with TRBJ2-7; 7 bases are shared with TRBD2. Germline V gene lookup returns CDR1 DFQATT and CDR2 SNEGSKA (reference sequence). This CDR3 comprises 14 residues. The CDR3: CSAQSMPGGTEQCF. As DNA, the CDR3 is TGCAGTGCCCAATCCATGCCGGGAGGCACCGAGCAGTGCTTC.

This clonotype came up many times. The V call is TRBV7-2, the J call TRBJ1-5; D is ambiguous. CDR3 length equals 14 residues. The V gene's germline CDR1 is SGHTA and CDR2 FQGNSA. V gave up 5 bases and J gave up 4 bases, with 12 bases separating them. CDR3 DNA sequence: TGTGCCAGCAGCGAGAACTTAAGGAATCAGCCCCAGCATTTT. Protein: CASSENLRNQPQHF.

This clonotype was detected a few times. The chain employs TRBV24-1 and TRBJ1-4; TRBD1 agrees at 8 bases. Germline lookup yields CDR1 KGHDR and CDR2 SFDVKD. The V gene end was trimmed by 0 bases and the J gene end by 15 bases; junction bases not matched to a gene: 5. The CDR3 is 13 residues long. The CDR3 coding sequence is TGTGCCACCAGTGATTTGGGGACAGGTGATTTGTTTTTT. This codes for CATSDLGTGDLFF.

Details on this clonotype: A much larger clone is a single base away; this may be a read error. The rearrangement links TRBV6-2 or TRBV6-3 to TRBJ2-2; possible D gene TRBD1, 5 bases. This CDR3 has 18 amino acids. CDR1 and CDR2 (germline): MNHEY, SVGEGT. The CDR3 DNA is TGTGCCAACAGTTACTCCACGACAGCACGCACGAACACCGGGGAGCTGTTTTTT. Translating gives CANSYSTTARTNTGELFF.

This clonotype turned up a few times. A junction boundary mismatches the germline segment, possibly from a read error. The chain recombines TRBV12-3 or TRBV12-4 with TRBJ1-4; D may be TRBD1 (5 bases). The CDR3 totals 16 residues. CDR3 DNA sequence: TGTGCCAGCAGTTTTTTGGGTAGGGGCGGTGGGGAAAAACCGTTTTTT. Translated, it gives CASSFLGRGGGEKPFF.

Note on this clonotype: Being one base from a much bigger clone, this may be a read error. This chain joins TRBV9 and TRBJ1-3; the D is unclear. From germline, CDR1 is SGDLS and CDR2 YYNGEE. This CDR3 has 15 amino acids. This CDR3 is CASSPSWSSGSTIYF. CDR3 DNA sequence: TGTGCCAGCAGCCCTAGTTGGAGCTCTGGAAGCACCATATATTTT.

This CDR3 is CASSQDYLSPYNEQFF. The CDR3 nucleotides are TGCGCCAGCAGCCAAGATTATCTGAGTCCCTACAATGAGCAGTTCTTC. The gene calls are TRBV4-3 and TRBJ2-1; D gene unclear. V gave up 0 bases and J gave up 2 bases, with 11 bases separating them. Germline lookup yields CDR1 LGHNA and CDR2 YSLEER. The CDR3 loop spans 16 amino acids.

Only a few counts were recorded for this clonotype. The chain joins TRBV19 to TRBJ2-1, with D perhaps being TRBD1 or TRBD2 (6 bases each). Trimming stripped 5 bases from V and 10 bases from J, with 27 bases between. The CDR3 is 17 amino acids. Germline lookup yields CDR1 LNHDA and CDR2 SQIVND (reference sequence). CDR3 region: CASSPDRFEIGGREQFF. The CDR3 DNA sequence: TGTGCCAGTAGTCCCGATCGGTTCGAGATAGGGGGGCGAGAGCAGTTCTTC.

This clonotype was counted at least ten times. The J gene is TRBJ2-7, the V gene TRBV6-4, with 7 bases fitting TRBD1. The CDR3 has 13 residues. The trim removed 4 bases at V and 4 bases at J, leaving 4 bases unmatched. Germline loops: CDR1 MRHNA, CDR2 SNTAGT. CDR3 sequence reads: CASSARRGYEQYF. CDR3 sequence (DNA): TGTGCCAGCAGTGCGCGCAGGGGGTACGAGCAGTACTTC.

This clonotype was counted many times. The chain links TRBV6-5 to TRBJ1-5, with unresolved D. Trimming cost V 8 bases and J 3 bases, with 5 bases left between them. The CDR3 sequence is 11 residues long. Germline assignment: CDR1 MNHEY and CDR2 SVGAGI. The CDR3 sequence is CASGYNQPQHF. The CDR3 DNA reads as TGTGCCAGCGGCTACAATCAGCCCCAGCATTTT.

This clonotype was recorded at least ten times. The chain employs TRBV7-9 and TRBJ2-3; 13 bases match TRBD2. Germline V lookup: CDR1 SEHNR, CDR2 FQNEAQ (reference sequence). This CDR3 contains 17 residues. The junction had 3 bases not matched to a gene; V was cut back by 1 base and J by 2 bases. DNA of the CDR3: TGTGCCAGCAGCTTAGGGACTAGCGGGGGATACACAGATACGCAGTATTTT. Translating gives CASSLGTSGGYTDTQYF.